This TCR beta chain was recovered during a study of blood T cells in healthy people across ages. The CDR3 runs to 13 residues. V lost 6 bases and J lost 7; bases outside the gene matches: 4. The V gene's germline CDR1 is ENHRY and CDR2 SYGVKD. This clonotype was detected a few times. Its antigen is unidentified. The study's findings and limits: Unsorted PBMCs ruled out conclusive naive versus antigen-experienced comparison.

A J-beta primer mix and a sample-barcoded 5' primer were used in a second PCR of roughly 6 to 12 cycles. TCRdb recomputed calls from the 5' RACE reads with MiXCR, one row per CDR3 protein. Of roughly 500,000 distinct CDR3 sequences listed, 27% were seen once; the top ten hold about a fifth. The V call is TRBV10-3, the J call TRBJ1-4; 8 positions match TRBD1. The clonotype comes from a woman between 70 and 85 years old in good health. What was sequenced was blood. The CDR3 sequence is CAIRGQESEKLFF. The CDR3, as DNA: TGTGCCATCAGGGGACAGGAAAGTGAAAAACTGTTTTTT.